The 5 T cell receptor beta chains below all came from one sample that was sequenced in a study of blood T cell repertoires in COVID-19. The assay was immunoSEQ multiplex PCR, and TCRdb's table has in-frame clones only and misses some. The table includes 100,000 to 150,000 clones, around two thirds detected once. Sequencing used peripheral blood. The receptors here all came from an older woman with acute or convalescent COVID-19.

The genes are TRBV10-3 and TRBJ2-1, with D possibly TRBD1 on 8 matching bases. The CDR3 has 14 residues. Germline loops: CDR1 ENHRY, CDR2 SYGVKD. Trimming removed 6 bases at V and 7 bases at J, with 16 bases between. CDR3 residues: CAIREQGGVNEQFF. CDR3 coding DNA: TGTGCCATCAGGGAACAGGGGGGGGTGAATGAGCAGTTCTTC.

The chain employs TRBV3-1 (or the pseudogene TRBV3-2) and TRBJ1-2; no definite D call. Germline V gives CDR1 LGHDT, CDR2 YNNKEL (reference sequence). The V gene lost 4 bases and the J gene lost 2 bases, with 11 bases spanning the gap. This CDR3 region has 14 residues. The CDR3 bases are TGTGCCAGCAGCCTGGGCCCGGGGAACTATGGCTACACCTTC. Its protein product is CASSLGPGNYGYTF.

This rearrangement joins TRBV7-8 to TRBJ2-7, with 8 bases identical to TRBD1. V was clipped by 5 bases and J by 5 bases; unmatched bases: 14. The CDR3 extends over 16 amino acids. The germline V gene encodes CDR1 SGHVS and CDR2 FQNEAQ. CDR3 region: CASSPRVRTGSHEQYF. Here the CDR3 DNA reads TGTGCCAGCAGCCCTAGGGTCCGGACAGGGAGCCACGAGCAGTACTTC.

The chain combines TRBV19 with TRBJ2-5, with 11 bases fitting TRBD1. The CDR3 is made up of 16 amino acids. CDR1 is LNHDA, CDR2 SQIVND, per germline (reference sequence). V dropped 5 bases and J dropped 3; count of bases not matched to a gene: 8. CDR3 in amino acids: CASSDRDRGWEETQYF. The CDR3 DNA sequence: TGTGCCAGTAGTGACCGGGACAGGGGGTGGGAAGAGACCCAGTACTTC.

This chain uses TRBV11-1 with TRBJ2-7; TRBD2 might be the D (5 bases). V lost 1 base, J lost 3 bases, and 16 bases lay in between. This CDR3 has 16 residues. Germline CDR1 is SGHAT and CDR2 is FQDESV (reference sequence). As DNA, the CDR3 is TGTGCCAGCAGCTTAGGGGCCAGCGGTTCTCTCTACGAGCAGTACTTC. Its translation: CASSLGASGSLYEQYF.